Given below is one T cell receptor (beta chain) in context. This clone was recorded once. Its specific antigen is unknown. One base away there is no much larger clone; base qualities are not given. The CDR3 regions of human TCRbeta chains were analyzed by immunosequencing. The study's processing was this. Repertoire TCRs were checked for matches against a reference library of SARS-CoV-2-specific TCRs that had been generated using the MIRA antigen-specificity platform. Breadth was defined as the fraction of unique TCRs that were SARS-CoV-2-associated. Depth was defined as the fraction of total T cells that were SARS-CoV-2-associated. Using the MIRA data, each spike-specific TCR was mapped to the spike region that the TCR reacts to and placed in a CD4 or CD8 class. Log10-transformed breadth and depth values were compared by one-way ANOVA with Sidak's multiple comparisons tests. The table was pulled from immuneACCESS by TCRdb, which kept in-frame rearrangements only. Such tables lose some clones; where checked, under half of the loss comes from unresolved V genes, and the rest has no known cause. V, J and clone size are those of that table, while D and trimming were read from the DNA. This sample gives 100,000 or so clones in total; around nine tenths of them show up just once. The ten largest clones represent roughly an eighth of the sample.

The CDR3 sequence holds 15 residues, the cysteine and phenylalanine included. Left in the record is the CDR3 DNA by itself, 45 bases read in frame from the first base. V is shortened by 1 base, J by 2 bases, and the region joining them spans 9 bases. For CDR1 and CDR2, the germline V gene (reference sequence) lists LGHDT and YNNKEL. These data originate in a study of T cell responses to AZD1222 COVID-19 vaccine (dated by TCRdb to the early 2020s). About the investigation overall: Because spike-specific TCR depth and breadth did not differ between the two schedules, AZD1222 recipients who got a second dose at roughly 4 weeks were pooled with those who got a second dose at roughly 12 weeks. A total of under 250 trial participants underwent TCR sequencing, of whom around 210 had received two doses of AZD1222 and some 25 had received two doses of the MenACWY control vaccine. Trial participants were enrolled into age subgroups of 18-55, 56-69 and 70-plus years, which contained about 150, 28 and 57 TCR-sequenced participants, respectively. Overall results and qualifications from the work: Reportedly, almost half of the unique spike-specific TCRs recognized epitopes lying outside the regions that are mutated in the B.1.351 and B.1.1.7 variants. Participants were mostly white British and included more females than males, and it was suggested by the authors that clonal diversity may have been underestimated. No day 14 peak-response samples were available, so repertoires were characterized only after the peak T cell response. CD4 TCRs associated with the vaccine covered the entire spike protein, and the dominant responses were in regions 160-218 and 743-854. After two AZD1222 doses, spike-specific TCR breadth and depth were significantly higher than at day 0 and than in MenACWY recipients. Conclusions about previously exposed vaccinees are limited, since just 5 to 7 AZD1222 recipients were seropositive for SARS-CoV-2 at baseline. The 56-69-year group was small, and its depth increase did not reach significance, likely because of low power.

The time point label for this specimen denotes: baseline before first vaccination. Samples from vaccinated people were obtained from the UK trials COV001 and COV002, which included a single-blind randomized controlled phase 2/3 trial of AZD1222 (ChAdOx1 nCoV-19) in healthy adults. Trial participant PBMC samples were collected at day 0 and day 28 after the second dose for TCRbeta chain sequencing. The specimen comprised peripheral blood, sampled on day 0 of AZD1222 vaccination. This sequence was found in an adult in good health. In this chain, TRBV3-1 (or the pseudogene TRBV3-2) is recombined with TRBJ1-3; the D gene is not confidently resolved. The DNA sequence is given as TGTGCCAGCAGCCAAGGGAAAGGACCTGGAAACACCATATATTTT. The translation is CASSQGKGPGNTIYF.